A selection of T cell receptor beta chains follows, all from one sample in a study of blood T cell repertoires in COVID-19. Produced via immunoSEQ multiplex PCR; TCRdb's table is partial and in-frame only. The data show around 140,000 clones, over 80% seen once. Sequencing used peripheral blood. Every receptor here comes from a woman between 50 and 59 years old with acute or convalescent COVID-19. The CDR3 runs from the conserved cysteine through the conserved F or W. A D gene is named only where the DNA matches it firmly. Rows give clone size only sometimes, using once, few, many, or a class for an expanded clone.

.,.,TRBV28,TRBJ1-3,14,TGTGCCAGCAGTTTGCATACTACAGGAAACACCATATATTTT,CASSLHTTGNTIYF
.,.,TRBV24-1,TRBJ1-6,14,TGTGCCACCAGTGATTTTTACGAGGGTTCACCCCTCCACTTT,CATSDFYEGSPLHF
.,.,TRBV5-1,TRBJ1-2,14,TGCGCCAGCAGCTTGGACGCGGGGCTCTATGGCTACACCTTC,CASSLDAGLYGYTF
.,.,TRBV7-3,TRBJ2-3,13,TGTGCCAGCAGCCTCCAAACTAGAGATACGCAGTATTTT,CASSLQTRDTQYF
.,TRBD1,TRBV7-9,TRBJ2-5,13,TGTGCCAGCAGCCACAGGGGGGAGGAGACCCAGTACTTC,CASSHRGEETQYF
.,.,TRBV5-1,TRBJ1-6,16,TGCGCCAGCAGCTTATCCCAGGGGCCCCTTGGTTCACCCCTCCACTTT,CASSLSQGPLGSPLHF
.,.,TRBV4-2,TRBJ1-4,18,TGTGCCAGCAGCCAAGATTTTGCAGCGCTCCGATCCTATGAAAAACTGTTTTTT,CASSQDFAALRSYEKLFF
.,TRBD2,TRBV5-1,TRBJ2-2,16,TGCGCCAGCAGCTTGGGGACTAGCAGGGGAACCGGGGAGCTGTTTTTT,CASSLGTSRGTGELFF
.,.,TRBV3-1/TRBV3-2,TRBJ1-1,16,TGTGCCAGCAGCCAAGACCCCGGTCTTATGAACACTGAAGCTTTCTTT,CASSQDPGLMNTEAFF
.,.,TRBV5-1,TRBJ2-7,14,TGCGCCAGCAGCTTTCTCAGGACAAACTACGAGCAGTACTTC,CASSFLRTNYEQYF
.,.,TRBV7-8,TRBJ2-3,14,TGTGCCAGCAGCTTAGGTGGGGGCGCAGATACGCAGTATTTT,CASSLGGGADTQYF
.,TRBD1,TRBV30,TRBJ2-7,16,TGTGCCTGGAGGGGCAGGGGGAATATACCAGCCTACGAGCAGTACTTC,CAWRGRGNIPAYEQYF
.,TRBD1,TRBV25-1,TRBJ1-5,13,TGTGCCAGCTCTGACAGGGTTGATCAGCCCCAGCATTTT,CASSDRVDQPQHF
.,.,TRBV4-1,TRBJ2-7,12,TGCGCCAGCAGCCAAGGCGCTTACGAGCAGTACTTC,CASSQGAYEQYF
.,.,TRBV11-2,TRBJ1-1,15,TGTGCCAGCAGGCAGGTCGTGAGTAGGAACACTGAAGCTTTCTTT,CASRQVVSRNTEAFF
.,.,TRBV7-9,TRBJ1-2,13,TGTGCCAGCAATCCGAGGTCTAACTATGGCTACACCTTC,CASNPRSNYGYTF
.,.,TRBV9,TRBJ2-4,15,TGTGCCAGCAGCGTAGAGGCCGGAGCGAGGGACATTCAGTACTTC,CASSVEAGARDIQYF
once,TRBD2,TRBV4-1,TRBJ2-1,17,TGCGCCAGCAGCCAAGAAGGGGGACTAGCGGGGGACAATGAGCAGTTCTTC,CASSQEGGLAGDNEQFF
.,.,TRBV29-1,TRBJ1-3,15,TGCAGCGTTCTATCCTCTTATAGCTCTGGAAACACCATATATTTT,CSVLSSYSSGNTIYF
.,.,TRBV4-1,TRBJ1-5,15,TGCGCCAGCAGCCAAGAGGACAGACCTAATCAGCCCCAGCATTTT,CASSQEDRPNQPQHF
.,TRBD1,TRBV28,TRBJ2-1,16,TGTGCCAGCAATCCCCCCGGGACAGGGACGTCCTCTGAGCAGTTCTTC,CASNPPGTGTSSEQFF
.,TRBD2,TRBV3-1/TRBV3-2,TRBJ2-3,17,TGTGCCAGCAGCCCCGAGAGGGCCGCGGGGGGGGCAGATACGCAGTATTTT,CASSPERAAGGADTQYF
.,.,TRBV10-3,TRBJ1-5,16,TGTGCCATCAGTGAGCACGAGGCGGGGAGCAATCAGCCCCAGCATTTT,CAISEHEAGSNQPQHF